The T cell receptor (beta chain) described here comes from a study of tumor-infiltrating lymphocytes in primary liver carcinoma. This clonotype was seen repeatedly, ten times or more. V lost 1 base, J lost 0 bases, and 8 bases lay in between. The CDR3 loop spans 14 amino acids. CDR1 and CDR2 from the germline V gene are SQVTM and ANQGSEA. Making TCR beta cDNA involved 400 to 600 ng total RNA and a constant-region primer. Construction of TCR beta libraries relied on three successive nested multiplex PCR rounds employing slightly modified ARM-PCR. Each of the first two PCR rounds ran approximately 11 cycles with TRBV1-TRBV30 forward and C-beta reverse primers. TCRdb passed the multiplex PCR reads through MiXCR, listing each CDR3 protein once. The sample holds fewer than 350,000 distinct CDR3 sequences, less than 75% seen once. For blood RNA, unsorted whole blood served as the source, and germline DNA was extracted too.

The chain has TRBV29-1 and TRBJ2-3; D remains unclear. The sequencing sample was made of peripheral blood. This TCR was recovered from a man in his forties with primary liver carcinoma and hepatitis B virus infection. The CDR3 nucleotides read TGCAGCGTTGAAGGGCTGGGTAGCACAGATACGCAGTATTTT. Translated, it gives CSVEGLGSTDTQYF.